The next 18 T cell receptor beta chains were all read from a single sample in a study of T cells in Graves' hyperthyroidism and ophthalmopathy. The investigators amplified TCR beta CDR3 regions from RNA transcripts. Carried out on the TCR CDR3, a first-round RT-PCR used the HTBI primer set. From the multiplex PCR reads, TCRdb called clonotypes with MiXCR, one entry per CDR3 protein. The data contain a few hundred thousand distinct CDR3 sequences, 46% of them singletons. The specimen was peripheral blood or thyroid tissue (not recorded which). These receptors were collected from a woman aged 18 to 35 with Graves' hyperthyroidism.

The genes are TRBV25-1 and TRBJ1-4; D might be TRBD1 (5 bases). The CDR3 covers 12 residues. Per germline, CDR1 MGHDK and CDR2 SYGVNS. V was clipped by 4 bases and J by 10 bases, with 10 bases between them. The CDR3 nucleotides read TGTGCCAGCAGTGGATGGCAGGGAAAACTGTTTTTT. Encoded protein: CASSGWQGKLFF.

The chain recombines TRBV4-2 with TRBJ1-3, with D tentatively TRBD1 (5 bases). The CDR3 sequence is 15 residues long. V gave up 2 bases and J gave up 0 bases, with 8 bases separating them. The germline V gene has CDR1 LGHNA and CDR2 YNFKEQ. The chain's CDR3 is CASSQTGTSGNTIYF. In DNA, the CDR3 is TGTGCCAGCAGCCAAACTGGGACCTCTGGAAACACCATATATTTT.

J is TRBJ2-1 and V is TRBV7-6; 9 positions match TRBD1. This CDR3 has 14 residues. The germline CDR1 and CDR2 sequences are SGHVS and FNYEAQ. V lost 3 bases, J lost 9 bases, and 6 bases stayed unmatched. Written as DNA, the CDR3 is TGTGCCAGCAGCTTGGACAGGGGATATTTTGAGCAGTTCTTC. Its protein product is CASSLDRGYFEQFF.

The chain is built from TRBV11-3 and TRBJ1-2; D may be TRBD1 (5 bases). The length of the CDR3 is 13 residues. Trimming pared 3 bases from V and 6 bases from J, leaving 11 bases between. Germline V CDR1 and CDR2: SGHNT, YENEEA. The CDR3 protein is CASSFRQTNGYTF. Here the CDR3 DNA reads TGTGCCAGCAGCTTCCGACAGACCAATGGCTACACCTTC.

The rearrangement links TRBV6-5 to TRBJ2-3; TRBD1 might be the D (5 bases). The CDR3 totals 14 residues. Germline lookup yields CDR1 MNHEY and CDR2 SVGAGI. The V gene lost 2 bases and the J gene lost 4 bases, with 10 bases spanning the gap. The CDR3 protein is CASSYGQGADTQYF. The DNA of the CDR3 is TGTGCCAGCAGTTACGGCCAGGGTGCAGATACGCAGTATTTT.

The V and J genes are TRBV20-1 and TRBJ1-1; D ambiguous. There are 14 residues in the CDR3. Germline V gene lookup returns CDR1 DFQATT and CDR2 SNEGSKA (reference sequence). Between the trimmed V and J ends, which lost 4 bases and 0 bases, there was a span of 12 bases. The DNA of the CDR3 is TGCAGTGCTAACCCGGCCAGACTGAACACTGAAGCTTTCTTT. The encoded protein is CSANPARLNTEAFF.

The gene calls are TRBV6-1 and TRBJ2-6, with 8 nucleotides matching TRBD2. The CDR3 contains 13 residues. Germline V gives CDR1 MNHNS, CDR2 SASEGT. V lost 8 bases to trimming and J lost 16 bases; unmatched junction nucleotides: 13. The CDR3 DNA follows: TGTGCCAGCGCCGCGGGGGGCCCCAATGAACTGACTTTC. It encodes CASAAGGPNELTF.

This clonotype occurred many times. The chain carries TRBV28 and TRBJ2-5; 9 bases map to TRBD1. Per the germline V gene, CDR1 is MDHEN and CDR2 is SYDVKM. After removal of 6 bases from V and 3 bases from J, the junction contained 11 bases not matched to a gene. This CDR3 has 16 residues. The CDR3 bases are TGTGCCAGCAGATCGTCCGGGACAGGGAGAGAAGAGACCCAGTACTTC. Translation gives CASRSSGTGREETQYF.

This clonotype has at least ten counts. The chain is built from TRBV7-3 and TRBJ2-7; D not certain. Germline V lookup: CDR1 SGHTA, CDR2 FQGTGA. CDR3 size: 13 residues. V was pared by 2 bases and J by 2 bases, with 7 bases between. This CDR3 is CASSLAATYEQYF. The CDR3 bases are TGTGCCAGCAGCTTAGCAGCGACCTACGAGCAGTACTTC.

Notes on this clonotype: An end of the junction differs from the germline gene, which may be a read error. This sequence joins TRBV7-3 and TRBJ1-2; possible D gene TRBD1, 5 bases. The CDR3 length is 13 residues. Germline loops: CDR1 SGHTA, CDR2 FQGTGA. DNA of the CDR3: TGTGTCAGCAGCACGACGGGACGCTATGGCTACACCTTC. This sequence encodes CVSSTTGRYGYTF.

The rearrangement joins TRBV7-2 to TRBJ1-1; no firm D call. The germline V gene has CDR1 SGHTA and CDR2 FQGNSA. V was cut by 2 bases and J by 1 base, with 8 bases left in between. This CDR3 spans 14 amino acids. The CDR3 sequence is CASSLRAENTEAFF. CDR3 in DNA: TGTGCCAGCAGCTTACGCGCGGAGAACACTGAAGCTTTCTTT.

V and J are TRBV30 and TRBJ1-5, with D unresolved. Germline values: CDR1 GTSNPN, CDR2 SVGIG (reference sequence). Trimming removed 2 bases from V and 5 bases from J, with 10 bases in between. The CDR3 is 13 residues long. The CDR3: CAWSKVGDQPQHF. CDR3 bases: TGTGCCTGGAGTAAAGTCGGGGATCAGCCCCAGCATTTT. The full variable domain, with the rest looked up from reference TRBV30 and TRBJ1-5, is SQTIHQWPATLVQPVGSPLSLECTVEGTSNPNLYWYRQAAGRGLQLLFYSVGIGQISSEVPQNLSASRPQDRQFILSSKKLLLSDSGFYLCAWSKVGDQPQHFGDGTRLSIL.

This clonotype was detected many times. The chain uses TRBV7-9 and TRBJ1-2; 8 positions match TRBD1. J was trimmed by 5 bases and V by 5 bases; bases with no gene match: 13. In germline, CDR1 is SEHNR, CDR2 FQNEAQ (reference sequence). The CDR3 loop spans 16 amino acids. In DNA form, the CDR3 reads TGTGCCAGCAGCCTAACTTCCTATGGACAGGGATATGGCTACACCTTC. It yields the protein CASSLTSYGQGYGYTF. The variable domain in full, with the rest retrieved from reference TRBV7-9 and TRBJ1-2, is DTGVSQNPRHKITKRGQNVTFRCDPISEHNRLYWYRQTLGQGPEFLTYFQNEAQLEKSRLLSDRFSAERPKGSFSTLEIQRTEQGDSAMYLCASSLTSYGQGYGYTFGSGTRLTVV.

This clonotype showed up many times. The genes are TRBV29-1 and TRBJ1-2; D call uncertain. The V gene's germline CDR1 is SQVTM and CDR2 ANQGSEA. The CDR3 loop spans 11 amino acids. The V end lost 3 bases, the J end lost 8 bases, and 10 bases lay between the germline ends. The CDR3 DNA sequence: TGCAGCGTTGAGGGGTTGGAAGGCTACACCTTC. Its translation is CSVEGLEGYTF.

V gene TRBV12-3 or TRBV12-4 combines with J gene TRBJ1-5, with TRBD1 as a possible D gene (5 bases). This CDR3 region has 14 residues. V was clipped by 6 bases and J by 11 bases, with 20 bases between them. The CDR3 coding sequence is TGTGCCAGCAGCCTTCAGACAGCACAAGAGACCCAGCATTTT. This codes for CASSLQTAQETQHF.

This clonotype was found many times. The chain links TRBV4-3 to TRBJ1-2, with a weak D call TRBD1 (5 bases). Germline CDR1 is LGHNA and CDR2 is YSLEER. The CDR3 totals 13 residues. Trimming removed 1 base from V and 10 bases from J, with 13 bases in between. CDR3 DNA: TGCGCCAGCAGCCAAGGCTTACAGGATAACTACACCTTC. Encoded protein: CASSQGLQDNYTF.

Written as DNA, the CDR3 is TGTGCCAGCAGCAAAAAACAGGGGCGCAACCCAGATACGCAGTATTTT. It codes for CASSKKQGRNPDTQYF. This chain joins TRBV7-3 and TRBJ2-3; 7 bases are shared with TRBD1. Germline loops: CDR1 SGHTA, CDR2 FQGTGA. The CDR3 runs 16 residues. V trimming: 5 bases; J trimming: 4 bases; junction bases outside the gene matches: 12. Full variable domain (missing parts from reference TRBV7-3 and TRBJ2-3): GAGVSQTPSNKVTEKGKYVELRCDPISGHTALYWYRQSLGQGPEFLIYFQGTGAADDSGLPNDRFFAVRPEGSVSTLKIQRTERGDSAVYLCASSKKQGRNPDTQYFGPGTRLTVL.

The genes are TRBV20-1 and TRBJ2-1; 11 bases line up with TRBD2. The germline CDR1 and CDR2 sequences are DFQATT and SNEGSKA (reference sequence). J was trimmed by 7 bases and V by 3 bases; bases with no gene match: 8. This CDR3 contains 15 residues. CDR3: CSASRPGLADNEQFF. DNA for the CDR3: TGCAGTGCTAGTCGACCGGGACTAGCGGATAATGAGCAGTTCTTC.